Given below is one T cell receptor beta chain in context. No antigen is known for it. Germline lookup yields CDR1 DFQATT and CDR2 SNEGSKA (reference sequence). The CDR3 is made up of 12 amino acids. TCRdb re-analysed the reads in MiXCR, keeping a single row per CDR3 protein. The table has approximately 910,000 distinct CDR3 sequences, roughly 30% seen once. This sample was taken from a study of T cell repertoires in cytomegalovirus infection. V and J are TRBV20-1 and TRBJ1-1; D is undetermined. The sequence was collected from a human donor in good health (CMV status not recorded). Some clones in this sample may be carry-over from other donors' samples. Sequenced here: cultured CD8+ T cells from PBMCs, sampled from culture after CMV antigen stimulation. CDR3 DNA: TGCAGCCCTAGGGCCCCTTACACTGAAGCTTTCTTT. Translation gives CSPRAPYTEAFF.